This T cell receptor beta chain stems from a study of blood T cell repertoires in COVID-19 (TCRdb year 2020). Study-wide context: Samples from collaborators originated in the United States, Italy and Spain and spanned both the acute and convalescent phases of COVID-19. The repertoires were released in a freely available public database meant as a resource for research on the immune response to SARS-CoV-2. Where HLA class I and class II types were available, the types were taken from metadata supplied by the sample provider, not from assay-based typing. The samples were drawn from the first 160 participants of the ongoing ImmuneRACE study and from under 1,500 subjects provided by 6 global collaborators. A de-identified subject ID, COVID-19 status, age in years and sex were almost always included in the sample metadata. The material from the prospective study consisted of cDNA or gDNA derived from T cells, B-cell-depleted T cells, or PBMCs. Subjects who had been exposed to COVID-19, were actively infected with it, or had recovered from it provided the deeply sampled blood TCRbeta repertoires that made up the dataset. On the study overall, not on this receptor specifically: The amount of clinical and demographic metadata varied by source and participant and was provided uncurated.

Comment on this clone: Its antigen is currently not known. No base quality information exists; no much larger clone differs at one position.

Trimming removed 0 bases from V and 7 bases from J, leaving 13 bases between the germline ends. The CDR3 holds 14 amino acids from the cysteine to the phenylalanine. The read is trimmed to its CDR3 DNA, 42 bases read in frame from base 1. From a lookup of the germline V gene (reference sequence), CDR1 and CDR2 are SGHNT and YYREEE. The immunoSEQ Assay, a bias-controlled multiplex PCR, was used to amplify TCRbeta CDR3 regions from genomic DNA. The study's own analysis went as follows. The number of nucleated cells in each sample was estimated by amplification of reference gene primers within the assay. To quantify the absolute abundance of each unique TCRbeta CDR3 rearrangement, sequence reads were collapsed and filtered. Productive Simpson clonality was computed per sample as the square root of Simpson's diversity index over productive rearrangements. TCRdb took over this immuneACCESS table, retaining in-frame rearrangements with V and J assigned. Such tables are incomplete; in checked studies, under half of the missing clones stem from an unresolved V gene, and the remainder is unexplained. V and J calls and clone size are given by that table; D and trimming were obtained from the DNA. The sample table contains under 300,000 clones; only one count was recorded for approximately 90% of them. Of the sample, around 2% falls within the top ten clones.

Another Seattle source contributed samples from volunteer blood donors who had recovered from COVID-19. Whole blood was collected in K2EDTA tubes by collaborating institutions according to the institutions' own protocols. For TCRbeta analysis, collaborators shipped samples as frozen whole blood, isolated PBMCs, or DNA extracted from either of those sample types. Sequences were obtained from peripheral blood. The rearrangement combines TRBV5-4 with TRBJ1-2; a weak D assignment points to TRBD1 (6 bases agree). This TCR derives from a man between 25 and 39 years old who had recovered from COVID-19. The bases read TGTGCCAGCAGCTTGGCCACAGGGATGGGTGGCTACACCTTC. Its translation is CASSLATGMGGYTF.